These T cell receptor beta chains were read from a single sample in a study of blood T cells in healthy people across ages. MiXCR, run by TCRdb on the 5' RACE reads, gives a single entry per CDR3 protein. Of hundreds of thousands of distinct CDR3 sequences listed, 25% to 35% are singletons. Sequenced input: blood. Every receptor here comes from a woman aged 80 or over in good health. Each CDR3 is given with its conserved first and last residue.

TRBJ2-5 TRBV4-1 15 CASSQTGSLQETQYF
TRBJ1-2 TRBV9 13 CASSGNSNYGYTF
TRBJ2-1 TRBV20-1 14 CSARAGASGDEQFF
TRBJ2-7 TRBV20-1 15 CSASPEGQSSYEQYF
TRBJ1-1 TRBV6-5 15 CASSWRDTENTEAFF
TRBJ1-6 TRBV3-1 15 CASSQVVRGNSPLHF
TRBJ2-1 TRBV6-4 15 CASWERGPLRNEQFF
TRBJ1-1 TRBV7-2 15 CASRDYRRSETEAFF
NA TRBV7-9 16 CASSPTPGQINYEQYF
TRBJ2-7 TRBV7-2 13 CASSLVPGYEQYF
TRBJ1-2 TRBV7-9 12 CASSPSLAGYTF